This TCR beta chain was found in a study of Tregs in tolerant kidney transplant recipients. About the study: The nonmyeloablative bone marrow transplants came from related graft donors, with transient mixed chimerism.

Some clones are missing from TCRdb's copy, which holds only in-frame ones; the method was immunoSEQ multiplex PCR. Here the sample table reports 50,000 or so clones. CD4+CD25+CD127- Tregs, CD4+CD25- non-Tregs, CD4 and CD8 cells were sorted. The receptor was isolated from a human donor who received a combined kidney and bone marrow transplant. The sequenced sample was CD4+ T cells from blood, obtained before the transplant.

CDR3 DNA, as far as it was read: TGCAGCGCCCCGCGACACCCGTCCCCAGATACG. Translated: CSAPRHPSPDT. The whole CDR3 protein is CSAPRHPSPDTQYF. The rearrangement links TRBV20-1 to TRBJ2-3; D is unclear. The CDR3 extends 3 residues past the end of the read, so its final part is completed from the germline J gene. The CDR3 totals 14 residues. Germline V lookup: CDR1 DFQATT, CDR2 SNEGSKA (reference sequence).